This TCR beta chain emerged from a study of T cell responses to AZD1222 COVID-19 vaccine. This CDR3 comprises 14 residues. Germline CDR1 is SGHDT and CDR2 is YYEEEE. V lost 2 bases to trimming and J lost 4 bases, with 12 bases between them. Data came from immunoSEQ multiplex PCR; TCRdb stores just in-frame clones and leaves some out. The repertoire consists of over 100,000 clones, with approximately 90% occurring once and the leading ten covering roughly 4.5%. This chain links TRBV5-6 with TRBJ1-2, with D uncertain. The sequence came from an adult in good health. The sample in question was peripheral blood, obtained on day 0 of AZD1222 vaccination. For the CDR3, the DNA is TGTGCCAGCAGCTTAGTCCGTCTCCCCTATGGCTACACCTTC. Amino acid sequence: CASSLVRLPYGYTF. Supplemented by reference TRBV5-6 and TRBJ1-2, the full variable domain reads DAGVTQSPTHLIKTRGQQVTLRCSPKSGHDTVSWYQQALGQGPQFIFQYYEEEERQRGNFPDRFSGHQFPNYSSELNVNALLLGDSALYLCASSLVRLPYGYTFGSGTRLTVV.